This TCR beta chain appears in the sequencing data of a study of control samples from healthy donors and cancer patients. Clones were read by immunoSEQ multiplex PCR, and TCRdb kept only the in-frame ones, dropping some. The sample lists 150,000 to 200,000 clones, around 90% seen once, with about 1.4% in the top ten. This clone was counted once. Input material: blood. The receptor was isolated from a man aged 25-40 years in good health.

Here the CDR3 reads CASSLGWAGKLHF. The CDR3 DNA reads TGTGCCAGCTCCCTGGGGTGGGCCGGTAAGCTCCACTTT. The chain joins TRBV12-3 or TRBV12-4 to TRBJ1-6, with D unresolved. Trimming cost V 8 bases and J 16 bases, with 21 bases left between them. The CDR3 is made up of 13 amino acids.